This TCR beta chain is drawn from a study of cytomegalovirus exposure and HLA in healthy donors. Study-level findings and limits: Among immune exposure information, only CMV serostatus was available.

The PCR used 60 Vbeta and 13 Jbeta primers. TCRdb's table, derived via immunoSEQ multiplex PCR, lists solely in-frame clones and lacks some. The sample includes about 120,000 clones, roughly 77% of them seen just once. With regard to this clone: No antigen is known for it.

From germline, CDR1 is LNHDA and CDR2 SQIVND (reference sequence). V lost 2 bases, J lost 6 bases, and 8 bases lay in between. This CDR3 is 13 amino acids long. The chain carries TRBV19 and TRBJ2-4; D gene ambiguous. The sequence was collected from a man aged 50-59 years in good health and CMV-seropositive. Sequenced: PBMCs. CDR3 protein: CASSITGGNIQYF. CDR3 bases: TGTGCCAGTAGTATAACCGGTGGAAACATTCAGTACTTC.